This T cell receptor (beta chain) is from a study of blood T cells in healthy people across ages. Notes on the study in general: The percentage of naive T cells correlated strongly with TCR beta diversity.

Isolated per sample were at least 7 million PBMCs. A word on this clonotype: Its antigen is currently unknown.

CDR1 is SEHNR, CDR2 FQNEAQ, per germline (reference sequence). The trim removed 4 bases at V and 4 bases at J, leaving 11 bases unmatched. The CDR3 runs to 17 residues. Next came a second PCR, run for about 7 to 12 cycles, which used a sample-barcoded 5' primer along with a J-beta primer mix. TCRdb re-called the 5' RACE reads with MiXCR, one entry per CDR3 protein. The sample shows 550,000 to 750,000 distinct CDR3 sequences, under 25% of them seen only once. The sample consisted of blood. The gene calls are TRBV7-9 and TRBJ2-1; TRBD2 aligns across 9 bases. The TCR sequence derives from an older man in good health. CDR3 region: CASSSLTSGVGYNEQFF. CDR3 coding DNA: TGTGCCAGCAGCTCCCTGACTAGCGGAGTGGGATACAATGAGCAGTTCTTC.